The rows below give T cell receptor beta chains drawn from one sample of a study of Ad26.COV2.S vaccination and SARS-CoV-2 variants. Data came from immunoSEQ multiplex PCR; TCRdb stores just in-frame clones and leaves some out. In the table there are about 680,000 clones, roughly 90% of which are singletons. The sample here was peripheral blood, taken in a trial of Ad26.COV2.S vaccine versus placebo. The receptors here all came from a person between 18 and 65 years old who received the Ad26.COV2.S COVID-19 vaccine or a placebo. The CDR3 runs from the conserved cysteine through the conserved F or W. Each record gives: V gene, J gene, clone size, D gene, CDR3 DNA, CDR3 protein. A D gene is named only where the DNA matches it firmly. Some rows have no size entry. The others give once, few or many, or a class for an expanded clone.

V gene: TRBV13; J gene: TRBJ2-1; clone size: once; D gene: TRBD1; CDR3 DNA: TGTGCCAGCAGCCTCAGGGGGAATGAGCAGTTCTTC; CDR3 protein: CASSLRGNEQFF
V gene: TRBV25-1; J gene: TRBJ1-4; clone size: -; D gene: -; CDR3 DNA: TGTGCCAGCAGGGTTGGTGGTAATGAAAAACTGTTTTTT; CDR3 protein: CASRVGGNEKLFF
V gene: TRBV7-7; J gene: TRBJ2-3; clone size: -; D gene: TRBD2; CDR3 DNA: TGTGCCAGCAGCCCGTCGGGGGGAGGGGCAGATACGCAGTATTTT; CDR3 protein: CASSPSGGGADTQYF
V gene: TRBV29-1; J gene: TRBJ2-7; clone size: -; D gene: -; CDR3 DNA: TGCAGCGGATCGACAGGCCCCGAGCAGTACTTC; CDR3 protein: CSGSTGPEQYF
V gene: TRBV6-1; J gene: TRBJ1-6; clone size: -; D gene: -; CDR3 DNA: TGTGCCAGCAGGGAAAGATCCCAGGGCCCTATGTGGCCCCTCCACTTT; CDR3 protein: CASRERSQGPMWPLHF
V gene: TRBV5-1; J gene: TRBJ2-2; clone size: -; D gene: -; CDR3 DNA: TGCGCCAGCAGCTTGTCCCCTCCGGTCACCGGGGAGCTGTTTTTT; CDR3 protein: CASSLSPPVTGELFF
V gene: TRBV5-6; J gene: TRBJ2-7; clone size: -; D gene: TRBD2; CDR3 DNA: TGTGCCAGCAGCCTGACTAGCGGGAGGGCCTACGAGCAGTACTTC; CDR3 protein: CASSLTSGRAYEQYF
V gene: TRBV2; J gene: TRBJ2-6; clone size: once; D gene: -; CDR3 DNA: TGTGCCAGCATTACAGGGTCCGGGGCCAACGTCCTGACTTTC; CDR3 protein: CASITGSGANVLTF
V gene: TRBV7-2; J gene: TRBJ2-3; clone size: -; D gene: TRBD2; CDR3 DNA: TGTGCCAGCAGCTCCCTACTAGCGGGAGGCCGAGATACGCAGTATTTT; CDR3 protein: CASSSLLAGGRDTQYF
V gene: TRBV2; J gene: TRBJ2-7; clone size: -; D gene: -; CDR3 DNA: TGTGCCAGCAGTGAAGCCCTACGAGCAGTACTCCTAGAGAACTTC; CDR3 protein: CASSEALRAVLLENF
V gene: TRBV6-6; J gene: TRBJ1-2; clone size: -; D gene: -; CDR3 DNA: TGTGCCAGCAGTCCCCGGGGGGGCGATGGCTACACCTTC; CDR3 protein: CASSPRGGDGYTF
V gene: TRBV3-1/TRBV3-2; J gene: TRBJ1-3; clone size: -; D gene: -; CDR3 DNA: TGTGCCAGCAGCCAAGGGGGCCAATTCTCTGGAAACACCATATATTTT; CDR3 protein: CASSQGGQFSGNTIYF
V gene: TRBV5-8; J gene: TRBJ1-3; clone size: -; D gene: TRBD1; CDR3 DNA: TGTGCCAGCAGCCTACAGGGGACGAAGGGAAACACCATATATTTT; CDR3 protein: CASSLQGTKGNTIYF
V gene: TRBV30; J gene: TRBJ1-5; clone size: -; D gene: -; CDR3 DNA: TGTGCCTGGAGTCCCAGGGGAAATCAGCCCCAGCATTTT; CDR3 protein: CAWSPRGNQPQHF
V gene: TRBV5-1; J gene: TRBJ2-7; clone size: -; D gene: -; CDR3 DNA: TGCGCCAGCAGCTCCACCTTGCAGGCCTCCTACGAGCAGTACTTC; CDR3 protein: CASSSTLQASYEQYF
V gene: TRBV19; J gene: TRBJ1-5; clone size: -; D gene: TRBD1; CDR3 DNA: TGTGCCAGTAGTCTGGGCCTGGACAGGGATCAGCCCCAGCATTTT; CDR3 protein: CASSLGLDRDQPQHF
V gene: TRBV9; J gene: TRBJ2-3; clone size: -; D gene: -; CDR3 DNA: TGTGCCAGCAGCGTAGGGGTTAGCCCAGATACGCAGTATTTT; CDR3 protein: CASSVGVSPDTQYF
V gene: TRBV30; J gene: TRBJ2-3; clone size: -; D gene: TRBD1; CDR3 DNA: TGTGCCGGATCCAGGGGGCAGGGCACAGATACGCAGTATTTT; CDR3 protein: CAGSRGQGTDTQYF
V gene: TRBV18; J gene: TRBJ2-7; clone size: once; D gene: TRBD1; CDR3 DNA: TGTGCCAGCTCACCGGACAGGAGCTCCTACGAGCAGTACTTC; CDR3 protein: CASSPDRSSYEQYF
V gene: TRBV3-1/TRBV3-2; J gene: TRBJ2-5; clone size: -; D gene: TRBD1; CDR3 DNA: TGTGCCAGCGTAATTAGGGACAGGGGGTGGGAGACCCAGTACTTC; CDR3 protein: CASVIRDRGWETQYF
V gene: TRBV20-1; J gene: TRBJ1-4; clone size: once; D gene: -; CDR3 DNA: TGCAGTGCTAGTGGCAGGGGTAATGAAAAACTGTTTTTT; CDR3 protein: CSASGRGNEKLFF
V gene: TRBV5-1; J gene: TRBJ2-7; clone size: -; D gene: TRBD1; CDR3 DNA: TGCGCCAGCAGCGCGCAGGGACAGGCCTACGAGCAGTACTTC; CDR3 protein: CASSAQGQAYEQYF
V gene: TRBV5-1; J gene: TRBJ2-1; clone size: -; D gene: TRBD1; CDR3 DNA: TGCGCCAGCAGCTCCGGTGGGAAACTACAGGGGGCCCTCTGGGATGAGCAGTTCTTC; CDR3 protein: CASSSGGKLQGALWDEQFF
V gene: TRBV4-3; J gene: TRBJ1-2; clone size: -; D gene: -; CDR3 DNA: TGCGCCAGCAGCCTAGAACTTACAGGAAACTATGGCTACACCTTC; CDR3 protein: CASSLELTGNYGYTF
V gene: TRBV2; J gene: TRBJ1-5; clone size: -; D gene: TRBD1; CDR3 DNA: TGTGCCAGCAAGAAGGGGGCGAATCAGCCCCAGCATTTT; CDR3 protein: CASKKGANQPQHF
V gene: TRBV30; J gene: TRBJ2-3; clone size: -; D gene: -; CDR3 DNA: TGTGCCTGGAGTACCGGTGACGGCGATAATACAGATACGCAGTATTTT; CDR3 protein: CAWSTGDGDNTDTQYF
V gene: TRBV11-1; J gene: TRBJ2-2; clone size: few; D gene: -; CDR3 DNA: TGTGCCAGCACGGTGGGCGGGGAGCTGTTTTTT; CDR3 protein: CASTVGGELFF
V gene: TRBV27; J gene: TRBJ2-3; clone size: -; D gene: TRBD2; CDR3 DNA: TGTGCCAGCAGGCTACTAGCGGCTAGCACAGATACGCAGTATTTT; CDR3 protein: CASRLLAASTDTQYF
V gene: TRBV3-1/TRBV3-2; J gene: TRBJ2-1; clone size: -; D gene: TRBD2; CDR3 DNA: TGTGCCAGCAGCCAAGGGGACTACGACAATGAGCAGTTCTTC; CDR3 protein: CASSQGDYDNEQFF
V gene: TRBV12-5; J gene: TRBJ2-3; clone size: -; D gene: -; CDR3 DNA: TGTGCTAGTGGGGCGACAGGCACAGATACGCAGTATTTT; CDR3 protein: CASGATGTDTQYF
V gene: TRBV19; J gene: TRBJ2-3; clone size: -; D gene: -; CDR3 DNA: TGTGCCAGTAGTCTCACTAGCAGCACAGATACGCAGTATTTT; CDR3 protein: CASSLTSSTDTQYF